The rows below give T cell receptor beta chains drawn from one sample of a study of radiotherapy plus CTLA-4 blockade in lung cancer. The table came from immunoSEQ multiplex PCR; TCRdb's copy has only in-frame clones and leaves some out. The sample has 80,000 or so clones, around 76% seen once. The sample here was peripheral blood, taken from a patient treated with radiotherapy plus ipilimumab. These receptors were collected from a human donor with non-small cell lung cancer whose response to radiotherapy plus ipilimumab could not be evaluated. Some clones in this sample may be carry-over from other donors' samples. The CDR3 runs from the conserved cysteine through the conserved F or W. Each record gives: clone size, D gene, V gene, J gene, CDR3 DNA, CDR3 protein. The D gene is left open where the match is weak. Size is stated for part of the rows, as once, few or many counts, or as a class when the clone is expanded.

>NA|NA|TRBV5-1|TRBJ1-2
TGCGCCAGCAGCTTGGCCGTAACAGGAAACTATGGCTACACCTTC
CASSLAVTGNYGYTF
>few|TRBD2|TRBV4-1|TRBJ2-7
TGCGCCAGCAGCCTGCGGACTAGCGGGGGGAACCCCTCCTACGAGCAGTACTTC
CASSLRTSGGNPSYEQYF
>NA|NA|TRBV2|TRBJ1-2
TGTGCCAGCAGTGAACCGGAAGCGATAGGCTACACCTTC
CASSEPEAIGYTF
>NA|NA|TRBV28|TRBJ1-6
TGTGCCAGCAGCCCCCCCAATTATAATTCACCCCTCCACTTT
CASSPPNYNSPLHF
>NA|NA|TRBV7-8|TRBJ1-2
TGTGCCAGCAGCTTAGTTGTTAGACAGGTGGGTGGCTACACCTTC
CASSLVVRQVGGYTF
>NA|TRBD2|TRBV9|TRBJ2-7
TGTGCCAGCAGCGTAGATACTAGCGGGGCTCAGAACGAGCAGTACTTC
CASSVDTSGAQNEQYF
>NA|TRBD1|TRBV6-5|TRBJ1-1
TGTGCCAGCAGTTTAACAGGGGTTTACACTGAAGCTTTCTTT
CASSLTGVYTEAFF
>few|TRBD1|TRBV19|TRBJ1-3
TGTGCCAGTAGTATTCACACAGGGGAAGGAGGAAACACCATATATTTT
CASSIHTGEGGNTIYF
>NA|NA|TRBV7-8|TRBJ2-7
TGTGCCAGCAGCGCCCCTCTAGCCTACGAGCAGTACTTC
CASSAPLAYEQYF
>NA|TRBD1|TRBV30|TRBJ1-1
TGTGCCTGGAGCTGGACAGGGGGCATCACTGAAGCTTTCTTT
CAWSWTGGITEAFF
>NA|TRBD1|TRBV2|TRBJ1-2
TGTGCCAGCAACCCGGGACAGGGAGTCGGCTACACCTTC
CASNPGQGVGYTF
>NA|NA|TRBV15|TRBJ1-2
TGTGCCACCAGCAGAGGTGAGGGTATAGACTATGGCTACACCTTC
CATSRGEGIDYGYTF
>few|NA|TRBV2|TRBJ1-1
TGTGCCAGCAGTGTCCAGGCCATGAACACTGAAGCTTTCTTT
CASSVQAMNTEAFF
>NA|TRBD1|TRBV2|TRBJ2-7
TGTGCCATCAGACAGGGTAGCTCCTACGAGCAGTACTTC
CAIRQGSSYEQYF
>NA|NA|TRBV11-3|TRBJ1-6
TGTGCCAGCAGCTTGTTTGGCCAGAATTCACCCCTCCACTTT
CASSLFGQNSPLHF
>NA|NA|TRBV7-8|TRBJ1-2
TGTGCCAGCAGCTTAGTACGGGAGGACTATGGCTACACCTTC
CASSLVREDYGYTF
>NA|NA|TRBV18|TRBJ2-2
TGTGCCAGCTCACCAGGGGCAGAGAACACCGGGGAGCTGTTTTTT
CASSPGAENTGELFF
>NA|NA|TRBV7-8|TRBJ1-2
TGTGCCAGCAGCTTAGGCAGGGTGGAGGGCTACACCTTC
CASSLGRVEGYTF
>NA|NA|TRBV5-1|TRBJ1-1
TGCGCCAGCAGCTTGGGGGACAACTCTGAAGCTTTCTTT
CASSLGDNSEAFF
>NA|TRBD1|TRBV5-1|TRBJ2-7
TGCGCCAGCAGCTGGGGACAGGGCTCCTACGAGCAGTACTTC
CASSWGQGSYEQYF
>NA|NA|TRBV20-1|TRBJ1-2
TGCAGTGCTAGCACAGGGTGGGGCTACACCTTC
CSASTGWGYTF
>NA|NA|TRBV29-1|TRBJ1-1
TGCAGCGGGGAGGTGGTGAACACTGAAGCTTTCTTT
CSGEVVNTEAFF
>NA|TRBD1|TRBV25-1|TRBJ1-2
TGTGCCACCAAGCCCGACAGGGTGATATATGATGGCTACACCTTC
CATKPDRVIYDGYTF
>NA|NA|TRBV2|TRBJ2-4
TGTGCCAGTGGACTAGCCAAAAACATTCAGTACTTC
CASGLAKNIQYF
>NA|TRBD2|TRBV5-6|TRBJ2-1
TGTGCCACCGAGGGGTCTAGCGGGGGGGCAGGTGAGCAGTTCTTC
CATEGSSGGAGEQFF
>NA|NA|TRBV4-2|TRBJ2-7
TGTGCCAGCAGCCCCAGACGGACTTCCTACGAGCAGTACTTC
CASSPRRTSYEQYF
>NA|NA|TRBV11-2|TRBJ2-5
TGTGCCAGCAGCTTAGGTCCCCACCAAACTGCGGAGACCCAGTACTTC
CASSLGPHQTAETQYF
>NA|NA|TRBV5-8|TRBJ2-7
TGTGCCAGCACCCCAAACAGGGAGGGGAGGTACGAGCAGTACTTC
CASTPNREGRYEQYF
>NA|NA|TRBV28|TRBJ1-1
TGTGCCAGCAGTCGGGGAGGGCCCCCCCGAGCGGACACTGAAGCTTTCTTT
CASSRGGPPRADTEAFF
>NA|TRBD1|TRBV2|TRBJ1-2
TGTGCCAGCAGTGAAGCGGACAGGGTAGTCTACACCTTC
CASSEADRVVYTF
>NA|NA|TRBV7-2|TRBJ2-3
TGTGCCAGCAGCCGTTACAGTGGAAACACAGATACGCAGTATTTT
CASSRYSGNTDTQYF
>NA|NA|TRBV6-5|TRBJ1-1
TGTGCCAGCAGTTACTCCCTCCAGGGCCACACTGAAGCTTTCTTT
CASSYSLQGHTEAFF
>NA|TRBD1|TRBV18|TRBJ1-3
TGTGCCAGCTCACCGACGTGGGACAGCGGTGGGGTCAGTGGAAACACCATATATTTT
CASSPTWDSGGVSGNTIYF
>NA|TRBD2|TRBV5-1|TRBJ2-5
TGCGCCAGCAGCTTGGGACCGGGGGGCCAAGAGACCCAGTACTTC
CASSLGPGGQETQYF
>NA|NA|TRBV4-1|TRBJ2-2
TGCGCCAGCAGCCAAGAATTGGGACTCTACACCGGGGAGCTGTTTTTT
CASSQELGLYTGELFF
>NA|NA|TRBV7-2|TRBJ2-1
TGTGCCAGCAGCAAACGGAGGGGGCGGCTGTATGAGCAGTTCTTC
CASSKRRGRLYEQFF
>NA|TRBD1|TRBV7-8|TRBJ2-2
TGTGCCAGCAGCTTATCGGGACAGGGGGCGTGGGGGGAGCTGTTTTTT
CASSLSGQGAWGELFF
>NA|TRBD1|TRBV5-1|TRBJ2-1
TGCGCCAGCAGCTTGGGAGGGACAGTCTACAATGAGCAGTTCTTC
CASSLGGTVYNEQFF
>many|NA|TRBV4-3|TRBJ2-2
TGCGCCAGCAGCCAAGATTTCCCAGGGGTTGGCGGGGAGCTGTTTTTT
CASSQDFPGVGGELFF
>NA|NA|TRBV11-2|TRBJ2-5
TGTGCCAGCAGCTCAAGACTGGAAGAGACCCAGTACTTC
CASSSRLEETQYF
>NA|TRBD2|TRBV7-2|TRBJ2-5
TGTGCCAGCAGTTTCGGCGGGGGGACGATCAAAGAGACTCAGTACTTC
CASSFGGGTIKETQYF
>NA|NA|TRBV2|TRBJ2-7
TGTGCCAGCACCGGAGGTCGTTACGAGCAGTACTTC
CASTGGRYEQYF
>NA|NA|TRBV5-1|TRBJ2-3
TGCGCCAGCAGCTTGGCCATCGTCGGGGATACGCAGTATTTT
CASSLAIVGDTQYF
>NA|TRBD2|TRBV6-5|TRBJ2-3
TGTGCCAGCAGTTTCCGGGGGGGCCGGTCAGATACGCAGTATTTT
CASSFRGGRSDTQYF
>NA|TRBD1|TRBV7-9|TRBJ2-2
TGTGCCAGCAGCCTGAAACAGGGGGCCGTAACCGGGGAGCTGTTTTTT
CASSLKQGAVTGELFF
>few|TRBD1|TRBV6-5|TRBJ1-3
TGTGCCAGCAGTCAGGGGGGTGGGGACACCATATATTTT
CASSQGGGDTIYF
>few|TRBD2|TRBV7-2|TRBJ2-7
TGTGCCAGCAGCTTAGGACTAGGCGGGGGGGAGCAGTACTTC
CASSLGLGGGEQYF
>NA|NA|TRBV29-1|TRBJ2-3
TGCAGCGTGTCGCGGGTGGGAGATACGCAGTATTTT
CSVSRVGDTQYF
>NA|TRBD1|TRBV29-1|TRBJ1-1
TGCAGCGTTGATGACAGGGGCTGGAACACTGAAGCTTTCTTT
CSVDDRGWNTEAFF
>NA|NA|TRBV7-2|TRBJ2-1
TGTGCCAGCAGCTCCCCGCGGATATACAATGAGCAGTTCTTC
CASSSPRIYNEQFF
>NA|NA|TRBV5-1|TRBJ2-7
TGCGCCAGCAGCTTGGGGGCGGGCCAGACCTACGAGCAGTACTTC
CASSLGAGQTYEQYF
>NA|NA|TRBV16|TRBJ1-3
TGTGCCAGCAGCCCTGCCGCGACAGGAAACACCATATATTTT
CASSPAATGNTIYF
>NA|NA|TRBV19|TRBJ1-1
TGTGCCAGCCATCCTGGACTGAGGAACACTGAAGCTTTCTTT
CASHPGLRNTEAFF
>NA|TRBD2|TRBV7-2|TRBJ2-1
TGTGCCAGCAGCTTCTTCTTGCCGGGACTAGCGGAGTACAATGAGCAGTTCTTC
CASSFFLPGLAEYNEQFF
>NA|TRBD2|TRBV7-2|TRBJ2-5
TGTGCCAGCAGCTCTAGCAGCGGGGGGGGTGGGGAGACCCAGTACTTC
CASSSSSGGGGETQYF
>once|NA|TRBV6-6|TRBJ2-1
TGTGCCAGCAGCTTAGCGGACCTTTCCTACAATGAGCAGTTCTTC
CASSLADLSYNEQFF